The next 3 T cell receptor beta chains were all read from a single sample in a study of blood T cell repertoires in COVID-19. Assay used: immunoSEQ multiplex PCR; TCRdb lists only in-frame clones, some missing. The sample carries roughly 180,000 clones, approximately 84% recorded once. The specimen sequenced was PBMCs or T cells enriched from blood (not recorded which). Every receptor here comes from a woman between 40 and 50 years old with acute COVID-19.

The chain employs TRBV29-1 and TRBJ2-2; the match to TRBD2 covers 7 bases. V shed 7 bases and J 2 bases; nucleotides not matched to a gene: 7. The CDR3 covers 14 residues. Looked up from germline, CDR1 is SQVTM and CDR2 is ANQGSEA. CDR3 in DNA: TGCAGCGCAAGCCGGGACTATAACACCGGGGAGCTGTTTTTT. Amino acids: CSASRDYNTGELFF.

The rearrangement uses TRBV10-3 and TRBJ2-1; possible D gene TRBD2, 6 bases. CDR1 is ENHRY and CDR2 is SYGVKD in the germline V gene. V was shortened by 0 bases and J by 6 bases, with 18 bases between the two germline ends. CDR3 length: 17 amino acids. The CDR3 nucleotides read TGTGCCATCAGTGAGTCGAGGAGTCAGGGAGGCGGCAATGAGCAGTTCTTC. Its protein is CAISESRSQGGGNEQFF.

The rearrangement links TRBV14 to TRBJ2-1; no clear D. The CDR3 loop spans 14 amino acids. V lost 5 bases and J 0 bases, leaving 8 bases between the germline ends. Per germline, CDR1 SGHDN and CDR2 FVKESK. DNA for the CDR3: TGTGCCAGCAGCTCCCACAACTCCTACAATGAGCAGTTCTTC. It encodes CASSSHNSYNEQFF.